This T cell receptor beta chain derives from a study of T cell responses to AZD1222 COVID-19 vaccine. For the study at large: Second-dose timings of about 4 or about 12 weeks were pooled. Findings and caveats of the study: Most donors were white British and more were female, and clonal diversity was possibly underestimated. A reported finding is that nearly half of spike-specific TCRs target unmutated variant regions. Scientists sampled the repertoires only once the peak T cell response had passed.

The length of the CDR3 is 13 residues. Trimming left V 3 bases short and J 10 bases short, with 13 bases between. Germline V gives CDR1 KGHSH, CDR2 LQKENI. The table came from immunoSEQ multiplex PCR; TCRdb's copy has only in-frame clones and leaves some out. The sample lists a few hundred thousand clones, approximately 93% occurring once. On this clone itself: Its specificity is not known.

Sequencing was performed on peripheral blood, taken on day 0 of AZD1222 vaccination. V is TRBV18 and J is TRBJ2-1; D unresolved. This receptor was identified in an adult in good health. The CDR3: CASSPDWAAEQFF. The CDR3 DNA reads TGTGCCAGCTCACCGGATTGGGCAGCAGAGCAGTTCTTC.